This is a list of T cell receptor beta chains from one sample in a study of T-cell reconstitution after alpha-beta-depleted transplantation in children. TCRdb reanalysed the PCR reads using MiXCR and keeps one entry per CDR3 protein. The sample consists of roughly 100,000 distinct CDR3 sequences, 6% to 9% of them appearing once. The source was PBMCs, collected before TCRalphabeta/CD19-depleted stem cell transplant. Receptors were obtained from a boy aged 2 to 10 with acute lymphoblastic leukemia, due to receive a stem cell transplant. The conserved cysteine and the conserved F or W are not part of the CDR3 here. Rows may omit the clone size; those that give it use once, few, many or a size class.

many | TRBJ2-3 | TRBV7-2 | ASSSRTSGGKPSTDTQY
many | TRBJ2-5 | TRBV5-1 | ASSLDPGVRVGETQY
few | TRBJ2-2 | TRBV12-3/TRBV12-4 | ASGSNTGELF
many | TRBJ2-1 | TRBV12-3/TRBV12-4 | ASSIQRGGYNEQF
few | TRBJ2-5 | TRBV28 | ASSFARGEEETQY
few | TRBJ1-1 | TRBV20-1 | SAREWEEGEAF
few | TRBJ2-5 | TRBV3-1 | ASSQVQETQY
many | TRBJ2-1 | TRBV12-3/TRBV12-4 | ASTVFVGSYNEQF
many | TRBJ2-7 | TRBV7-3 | ASSPGLAASYEQY
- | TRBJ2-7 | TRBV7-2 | ASSYGNRYEQY
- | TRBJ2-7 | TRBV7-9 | ASSTGRYEQY
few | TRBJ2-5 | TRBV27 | ASSRLGGAETQY
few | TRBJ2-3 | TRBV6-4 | ASSDSADTQY
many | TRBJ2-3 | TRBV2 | ASSEGTRADTQY
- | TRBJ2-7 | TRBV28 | ATSRQGATRGEQY
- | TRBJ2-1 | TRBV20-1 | SASRDRNNEQF
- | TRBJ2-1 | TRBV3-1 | ASSQDRGGGFPYNEQF
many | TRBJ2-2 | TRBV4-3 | ASSPRVGGYTGELF
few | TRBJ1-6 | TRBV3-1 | ASSQAGTGNSPLH
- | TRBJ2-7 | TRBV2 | AKGLAGEYEQY
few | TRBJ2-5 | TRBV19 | ASSMWDSRQETQY
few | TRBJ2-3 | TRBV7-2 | ASSRGPAGGADTQY
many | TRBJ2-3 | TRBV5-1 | ASSSGLVTDTQY
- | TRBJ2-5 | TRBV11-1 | ASSKTGEETQY
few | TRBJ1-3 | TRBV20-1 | SARDQFSDSSGNTIY
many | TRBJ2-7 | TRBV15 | ATSKDRTGSYEQY
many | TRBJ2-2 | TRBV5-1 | ATRPSLNTGELF
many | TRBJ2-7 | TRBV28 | ASSPGNYEQY
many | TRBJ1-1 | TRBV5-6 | ASSSWTLKEAEAF
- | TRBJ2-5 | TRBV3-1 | ASSPLAGGIQETQY
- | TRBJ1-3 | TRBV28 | ARGGLSSGNTIY
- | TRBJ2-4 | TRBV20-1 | CAPTGAKLAKNIQY
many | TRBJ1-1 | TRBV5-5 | ASSLWDRGRRSTEAF
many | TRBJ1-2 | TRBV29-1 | SVYRESGYGYT
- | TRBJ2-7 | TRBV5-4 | ASSLAPGGSSYEQY
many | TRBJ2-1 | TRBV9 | ASSVQGAWDNEQF
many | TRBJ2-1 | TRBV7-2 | ASNYRGYYNEQF
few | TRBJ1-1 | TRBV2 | ASSEVTEAF
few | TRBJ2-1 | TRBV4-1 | ASSHPSGGFNEQF
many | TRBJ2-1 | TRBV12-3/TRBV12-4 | ASKLTGGGNNEQF
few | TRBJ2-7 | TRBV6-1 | ASSEDLRVTYEQY
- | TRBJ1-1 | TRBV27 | ASSRAGAFNEAF
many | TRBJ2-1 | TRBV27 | ASSLWDRGYNEQF
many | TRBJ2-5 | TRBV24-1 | ATSETLAGTLETQY
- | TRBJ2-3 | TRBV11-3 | ASSLAVGTGGTDTQY
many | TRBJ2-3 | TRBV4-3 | ASSPHKLLGGGSTDTQY
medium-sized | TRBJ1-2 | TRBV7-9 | ASNEQGGYGYT
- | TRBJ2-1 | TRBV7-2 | ASTPYNEQF
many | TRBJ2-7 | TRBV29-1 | TGQKQY
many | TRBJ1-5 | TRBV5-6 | ASSLHGSAGPQH
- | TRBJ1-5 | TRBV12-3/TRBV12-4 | ASSFEGRGNQPQH
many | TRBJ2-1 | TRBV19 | ASSMRQHNEQF
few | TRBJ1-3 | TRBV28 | ASSFWTGNTIY
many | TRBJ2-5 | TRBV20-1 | SARDGRRLAEETQY
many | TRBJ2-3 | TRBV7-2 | ASSRQGPRTDTQY